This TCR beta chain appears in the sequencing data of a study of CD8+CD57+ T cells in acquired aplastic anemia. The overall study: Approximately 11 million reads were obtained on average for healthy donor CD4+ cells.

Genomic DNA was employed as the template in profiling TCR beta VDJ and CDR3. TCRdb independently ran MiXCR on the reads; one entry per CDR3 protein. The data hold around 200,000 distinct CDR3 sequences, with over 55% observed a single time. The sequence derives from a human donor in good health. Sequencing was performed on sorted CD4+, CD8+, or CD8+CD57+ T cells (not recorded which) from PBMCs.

This CDR3 is CASSSQGMNTEAFF. Written as DNA, the CDR3 is TGTGCCAGTAGTAGCCAGGGCATGAACACTGAAGCTTTCTTT. V and J are TRBV19 and TRBJ1-1; perhaps TRBD1 as D (5 bases). The CDR3 is 14 residues long. Germline lookup yields CDR1 LNHDA and CDR2 SQIVND (reference sequence). Trimming stripped 4 bases from V and 0 bases from J, with 9 bases between.